The rows below give T cell receptor beta chains drawn from one sample of a study of human T cells and chemical hapten exposure. Each CDR3 protein is one row after TCRdb ran MiXCR on the RACE reads. This repertoire shows 180,000 or so distinct CDR3 sequences, about 14% found once; its top ten account for 1.7%. The sample was whole blood, taken in connection with sensitization to the hapten diphenylcyclopropenone (DPC). The receptor set was obtained from a woman under 40 with alopecia areata. Some clones in this sample may be carry-over from other donors' samples. Both conserved end residues are part of each CDR3. D genes are given only for firm matches. Where a row states a size, it is once, few, many or the class of an expanded clone; other rows omit it.

TGTGCCAGCTCGCAGAACAGGGAATCTGGAAACACCATATATTTT CASSQNRESGNTIYF TRBJ1-3 NA NA TRBV18
TGTGCCAGCAGCTTTGGGGCTGAAGCTTTCTTT CASSFGAEAFF TRBJ1-1 few NA TRBV7-9
TGTGCCAGCAGCGTTTCGGGGACATCTACCTACGAGCAGTACTTC CASSVSGTSTYEQYF TRBJ2-7 NA NA TRBV9
TGCAGCGTTTCTGTTGGGACAGGGGATAATTCACCCCTCCACTTT CSVSVGTGDNSPLHF TRBJ1-6 many TRBD1 TRBV29-1
TGTGCCTGGACTAGCGGCGCAGATACGCAGTATTTT CAWTSGADTQYF TRBJ2-3 many TRBD2 TRBV30
TGTGCCAGCCCAAATACGCCACCGGAGCTGTTTTTT CASPNTPPELFF TRBJ2-2 NA NA TRBV21-1
TGTGCAAGTCGCTTAGCGGGAAACCTGAATCAGCCCCAGCATTTT CASRLAGNLNQPQHF TRBJ1-5 few NA TRBV12-2
TGTGCCAGCAGCTTAGACGGTGGTCAGGGCGGAAGCGAGCAGTACTTC CASSLDGGQGGSEQYF TRBJ2-7 few NA TRBV7-2
TGCAGCGTTGAGGCCCAGCACGAGCAGTACTTC CSVEAQHEQYF TRBJ2-7 few NA TRBV29-1
TGCGCCAGCAGGGATACCAGTGAAAAACTGTTTTTT CASRDTSEKLFF TRBJ1-4 many NA TRBV5-1
TGTGCCAGCACCCCAGTGGGGGTCCCAGATACGCAGTATTTT CASTPVGVPDTQYF TRBJ2-3 many NA TRBV6-5
TGTGCCAGCAGCCTAGAGCCCGACGCATCGCTAGCCAAAAACATTCAGTACTTC CASSLEPDASLAKNIQYF TRBJ2-4 NA NA TRBV7-2
TGTGCCAGCAGTCCAGCCGGGACTAGCGATATGGAGACCCAGTACTTC CASSPAGTSDMETQYF TRBJ2-5 few TRBD2 TRBV12-3/TRBV12-4
TGTGCCAGCAGTTTTCTGCGGACGGGTGAAAAACTGTTTTTT CASSFLRTGEKLFF TRBJ1-4 few NA TRBV12-3/TRBV12-4
TGTGCCAGCAGCTCCGGGACAGCCGAAGAGACCCAGTACTTC CASSSGTAEETQYF TRBJ2-5 NA TRBD1 TRBV11-3
TGCAGTGCTAGGGGTAGCGTGGGTTATGGCTACACCTTC CSARGSVGYGYTF TRBJ1-2 many NA TRBV20-1
TGCGCCAGCAGCTTACAGGGTCGTACTGAAGCTTTCTTT CASSLQGRTEAFF TRBJ1-1 many NA TRBV5-1
TGCGCCAGCAGCTTGGCCCTGGGAGGGGCGGGCACCGGGGAGCTGTTTTTT CASSLALGGAGTGELFF TRBJ2-2 NA TRBD2 TRBV5-1
TGTGCCAGCAGCTGGGACAGGGGAAACACCATATATTTT CASSWDRGNTIYF TRBJ1-3 few TRBD1 TRBV7-2
TGTGCCTCCACCAAGCGGGGAGGGACGGCCACTGAAGCTTTCTTT CASTKRGGTATEAFF TRBJ1-1 NA NA TRBV30
TGCGCCAGCAGCTTAAGTGGCGGAACCTACAATGAGCAGTTCTTC CASSLSGGTYNEQFF TRBJ2-1 many NA TRBV5-1
TGTGCCATCAGTGTAGGCCAGTCGAACATTCAGTACTTC CAISVGQSNIQYF TRBJ2-4 few NA TRBV10-3
TGTGCCAGCAGTTATCAATTCGAGCAGTTCTTC CASSYQFEQFF TRBJ2-1 NA NA TRBV6-2/TRBV6-3
TGTGCCAGCAGCGTACAGAGCTCCACTGAAGCTTTCTTT CASSVQSSTEAFF TRBJ1-1 NA NA TRBV7-3
TGTGCCAGCAGGAGCGGGGGGGCCGATACAGATACGCAGTATTTT CASRSGGADTDTQYF TRBJ2-3 NA TRBD2 TRBV6-5
TGTGCCAGCAGCTTCGACGATCCGGGACTAGCGCCCCCCGGGTCCAAACGAGATACGCAGTATTTT CASSFDDPGLAPPGSKRDTQYF TRBJ2-3 NA TRBD2 TRBV7-8
TGCAGTGCTAGAGGCCAGCGGGGCACAGATACGCAGTATTTT CSARGQRGTDTQYF TRBJ2-3 NA NA TRBV20-1
TGTGCCAGCAGTATCAAGGGTCTGAGCACTGAAGCTTTCTTT CASSIKGLSTEAFF TRBJ1-1 NA NA TRBV2
TGTGCCAGCAGGAGATTGACAGGCGCAACCTACGAGCAGTACTTC CASRRLTGATYEQYF TRBJ2-7 NA NA TRBV13
TGTGCCAGCAGCGAAAGAGGGGGCGCGGGTCAGCCCCAGCATTTT CASSERGGAGQPQHF TRBJ1-5 few TRBD1 TRBV7-9
TGTGCCAGTAGTGCTTTACAGGGGCTACGCAATCAGCCCCAGCATTTT CASSALQGLRNQPQHF TRBJ1-5 few TRBD1 TRBV19